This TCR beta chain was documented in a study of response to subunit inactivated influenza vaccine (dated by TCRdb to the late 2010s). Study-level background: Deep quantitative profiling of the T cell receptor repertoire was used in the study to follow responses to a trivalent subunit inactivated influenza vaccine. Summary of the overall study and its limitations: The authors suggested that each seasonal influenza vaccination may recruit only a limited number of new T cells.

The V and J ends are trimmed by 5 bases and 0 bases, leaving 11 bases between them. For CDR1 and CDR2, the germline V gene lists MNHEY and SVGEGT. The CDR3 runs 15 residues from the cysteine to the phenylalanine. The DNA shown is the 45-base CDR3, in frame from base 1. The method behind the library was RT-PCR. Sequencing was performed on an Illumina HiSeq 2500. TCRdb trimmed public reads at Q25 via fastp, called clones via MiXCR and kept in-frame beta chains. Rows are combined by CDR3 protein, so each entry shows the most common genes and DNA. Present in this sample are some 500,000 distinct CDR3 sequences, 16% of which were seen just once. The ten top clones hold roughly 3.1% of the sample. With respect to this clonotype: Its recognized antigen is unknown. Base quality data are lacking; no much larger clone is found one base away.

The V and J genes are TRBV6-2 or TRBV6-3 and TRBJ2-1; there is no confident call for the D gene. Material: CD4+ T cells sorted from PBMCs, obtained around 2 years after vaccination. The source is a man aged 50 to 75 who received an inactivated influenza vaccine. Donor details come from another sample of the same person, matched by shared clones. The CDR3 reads CASSRDLSSYNEQFF. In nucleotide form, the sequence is TGTGCCAGCAGTCGCGACTTAAGCTCCTACAATGAGCAGTTCTTC.